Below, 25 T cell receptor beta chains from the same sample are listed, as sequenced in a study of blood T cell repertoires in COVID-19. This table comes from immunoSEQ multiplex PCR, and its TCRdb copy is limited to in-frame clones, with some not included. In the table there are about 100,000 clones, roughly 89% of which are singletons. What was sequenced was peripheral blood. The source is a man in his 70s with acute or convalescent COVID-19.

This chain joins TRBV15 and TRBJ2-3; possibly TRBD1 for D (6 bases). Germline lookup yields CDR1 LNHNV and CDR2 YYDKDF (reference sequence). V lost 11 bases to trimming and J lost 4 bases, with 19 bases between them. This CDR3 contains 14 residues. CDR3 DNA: TGTGCCGCGTCCCGAGGACAGATATCAGATACGCAGTATTTT. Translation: CAASRGQISDTQYF. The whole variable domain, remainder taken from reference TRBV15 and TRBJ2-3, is DAMVIQNPRYQVTQFGKPVTLSCSQTLNHNVMYWYQQKSSQAPKLLFHYYDKDFNNEADTPDNFQSRRPNTSFCFLDIRSPGLGDTAMYLCAASRGQISDTQYFGPGTRLTVL.

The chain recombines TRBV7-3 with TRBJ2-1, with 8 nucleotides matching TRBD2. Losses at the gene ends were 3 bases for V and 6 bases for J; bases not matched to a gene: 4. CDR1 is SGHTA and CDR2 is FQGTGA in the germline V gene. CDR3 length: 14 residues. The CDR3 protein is CASSLRGAGNEQFF. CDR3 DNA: TGTGCCAGCAGCTTGCGGGGGGCTGGCAATGAGCAGTTCTTC.

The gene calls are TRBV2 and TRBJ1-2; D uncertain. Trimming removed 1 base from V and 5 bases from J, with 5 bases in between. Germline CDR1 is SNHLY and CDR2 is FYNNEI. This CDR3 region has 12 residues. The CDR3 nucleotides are TGTGCCAGCAGTGAAGGGGAGTATGGCTACACCTTC. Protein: CASSEGEYGYTF.

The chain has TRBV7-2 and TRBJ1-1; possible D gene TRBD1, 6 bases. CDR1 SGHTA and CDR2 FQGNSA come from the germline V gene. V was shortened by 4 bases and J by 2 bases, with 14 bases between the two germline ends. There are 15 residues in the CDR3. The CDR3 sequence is CASSSTGLGNTEAFF. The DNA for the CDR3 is TGTGCCAGCAGCTCCACAGGGTTGGGAAACACTGAAGCTTTCTTT.

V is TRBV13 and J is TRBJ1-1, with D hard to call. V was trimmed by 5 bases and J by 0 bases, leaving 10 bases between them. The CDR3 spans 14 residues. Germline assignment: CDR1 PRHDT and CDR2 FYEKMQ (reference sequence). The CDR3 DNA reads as TGTGCCAGCAGCCCCGGGAGGCTGAACACTGAAGCTTTCTTT. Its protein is CASSPGRLNTEAFF.

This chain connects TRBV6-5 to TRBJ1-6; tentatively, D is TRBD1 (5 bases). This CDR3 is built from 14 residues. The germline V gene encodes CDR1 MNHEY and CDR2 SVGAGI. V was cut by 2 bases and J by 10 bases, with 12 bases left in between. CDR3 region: CASSYERGGSPLHF. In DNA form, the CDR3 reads TGTGCCAGCAGTTACGAAAGGGGTGGATCACCCCTCCACTTT.

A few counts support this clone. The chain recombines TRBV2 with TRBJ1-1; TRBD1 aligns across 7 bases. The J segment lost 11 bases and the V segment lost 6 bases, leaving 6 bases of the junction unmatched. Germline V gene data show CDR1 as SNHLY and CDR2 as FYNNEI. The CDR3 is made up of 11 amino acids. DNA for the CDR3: TGTGCCAGCAGCAAACAGGGGAGGGCTTTCTTT. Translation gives CASSKQGRAFF. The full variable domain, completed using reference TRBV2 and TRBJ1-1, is EPEVTQTPSHQVTQMGQEVILRCVPISNHLYFYWYRQILGQKVEFLVSFYNNEISEKSEIFDDQFSVERPDGSNFTLKIRSTKLEDSAMYFCASSKQGRAFFGQGTRLTVV.

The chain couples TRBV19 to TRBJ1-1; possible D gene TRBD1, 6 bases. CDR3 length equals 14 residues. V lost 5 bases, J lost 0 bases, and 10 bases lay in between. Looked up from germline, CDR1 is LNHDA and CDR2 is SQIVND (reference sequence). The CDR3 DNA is TGTGCCAGTAGTGTCGACAGGATGAACACTGAAGCTTTCTTT. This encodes CASSVDRMNTEAFF.

The CDR3 here is CASSLDPGQSFF. As DNA, the CDR3 is TGTGCCAGCAGCTTAGACCCCGGACAGTCGTTTTTT. The chain has TRBV7-9 and TRBJ1-4, with D possibly being TRBD1 (6 bases). V was shortened by 1 base and J by 16 bases, with 13 bases between the two germline ends. Germline V gives CDR1 SEHNR, CDR2 FQNEAQ (reference sequence). This CDR3 comprises 12 residues. Variable domain in full (rest from reference TRBV7-9 and TRBJ1-4): DTGVSQNPRHKITKRGQNVTFRCDPISEHNRLYWYRQTLGQGPEFLTYFQNEAQLEKSRLLSDRFSAERPKGSFSTLEIQRTEQGDSAMYLCASSLDPGQSFFGSGTQLSVL.

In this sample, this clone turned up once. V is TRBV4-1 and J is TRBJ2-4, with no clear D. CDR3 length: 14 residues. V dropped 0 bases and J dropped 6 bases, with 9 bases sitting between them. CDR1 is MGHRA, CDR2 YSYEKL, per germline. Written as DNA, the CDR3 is TGCGCCAGCAGCCAAGATTCGGCGGCAAACATTCAGTACTTC. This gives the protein CASSQDSAANIQYF.

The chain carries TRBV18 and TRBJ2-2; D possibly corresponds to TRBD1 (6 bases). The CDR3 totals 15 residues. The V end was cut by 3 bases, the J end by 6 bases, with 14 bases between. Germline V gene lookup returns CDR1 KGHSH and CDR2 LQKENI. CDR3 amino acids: CASSPNRERSGELFF. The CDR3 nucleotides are TGTGCCAGCTCACCCAACAGGGAGAGGTCCGGGGAGCTGTTTTTT.

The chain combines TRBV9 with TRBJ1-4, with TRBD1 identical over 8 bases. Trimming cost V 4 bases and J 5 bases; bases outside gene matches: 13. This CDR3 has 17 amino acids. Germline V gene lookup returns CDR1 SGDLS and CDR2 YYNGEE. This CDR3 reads CASSPEGTGQGNEKLFF. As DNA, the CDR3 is TGTGCCAGCAGCCCCGAGGGGACCGGACAGGGCAATGAAAAACTGTTTTTT.

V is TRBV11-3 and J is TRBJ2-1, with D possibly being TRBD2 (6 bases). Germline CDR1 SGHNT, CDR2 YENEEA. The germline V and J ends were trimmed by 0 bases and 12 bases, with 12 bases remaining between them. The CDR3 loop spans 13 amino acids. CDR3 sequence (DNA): TGTGCCAGCAGCTTAGACGCGGGACCACCGCAGTTCTTC. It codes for CASSLDAGPPQFF.

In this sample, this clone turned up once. The CDR3 DNA sequence: TGTGCCTCGGCGGCGGGGAGCAATCAGCCCCAGCATTTT. This translates into CASAAGSNQPQHF. This chain joins TRBV11-2 and TRBJ1-5; no reliable D call. V was pared by 11 bases and J by 1 base, with 12 bases between. Germline V gene lookup returns CDR1 SGHAT and CDR2 FQNNGV. This CDR3 comprises 13 residues.

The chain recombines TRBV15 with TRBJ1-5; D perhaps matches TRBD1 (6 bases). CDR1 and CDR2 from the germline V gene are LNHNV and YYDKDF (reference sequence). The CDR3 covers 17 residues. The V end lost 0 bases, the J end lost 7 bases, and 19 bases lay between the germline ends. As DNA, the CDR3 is TGTGCCACCAGCAGAGATCGAGGCAGGGGAAAACAACAGCCCCAGCATTTT. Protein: CATSRDRGRGKQQPQHF.

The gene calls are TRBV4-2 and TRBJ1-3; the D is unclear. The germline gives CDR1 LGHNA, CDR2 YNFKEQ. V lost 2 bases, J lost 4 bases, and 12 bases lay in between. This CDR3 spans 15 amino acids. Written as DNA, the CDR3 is TGTGCCAGCAGCCAAACCCCCGGGGAGGGAAACACCATATATTTT. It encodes CASSQTPGEGNTIYF.

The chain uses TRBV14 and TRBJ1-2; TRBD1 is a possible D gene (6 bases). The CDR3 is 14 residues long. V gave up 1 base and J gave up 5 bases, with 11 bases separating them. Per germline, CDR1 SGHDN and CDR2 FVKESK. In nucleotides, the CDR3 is TGTGCCAGCAGCCAAGTAAGCGGACAGTATGGCTACACCTTC. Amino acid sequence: CASSQVSGQYGYTF.

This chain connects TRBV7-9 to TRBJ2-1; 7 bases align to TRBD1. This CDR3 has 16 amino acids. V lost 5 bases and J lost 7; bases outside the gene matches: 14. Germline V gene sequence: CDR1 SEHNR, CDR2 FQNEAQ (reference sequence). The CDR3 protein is CASSPLPGQTPNEQFF. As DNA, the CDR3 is TGTGCCAGCAGCCCCCTCCCGGGACAGACTCCAAATGAGCAGTTCTTC.

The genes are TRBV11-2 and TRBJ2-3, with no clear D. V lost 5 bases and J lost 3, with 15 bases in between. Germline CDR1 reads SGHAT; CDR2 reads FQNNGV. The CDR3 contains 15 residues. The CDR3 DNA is TGTGCCAGCAGCCCCGCTGGCAGGCTAACAGATACGCAGTATTTT. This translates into CASSPAGRLTDTQYF.

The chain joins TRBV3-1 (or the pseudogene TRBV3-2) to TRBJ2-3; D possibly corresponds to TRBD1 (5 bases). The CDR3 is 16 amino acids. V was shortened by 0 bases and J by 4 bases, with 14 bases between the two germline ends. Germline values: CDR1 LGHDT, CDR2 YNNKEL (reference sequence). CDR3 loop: CASSQDCRVGSDTQYF. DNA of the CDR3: TGTGCCAGCAGCCAAGATTGCAGGGTTGGGTCAGATACGCAGTATTTT.

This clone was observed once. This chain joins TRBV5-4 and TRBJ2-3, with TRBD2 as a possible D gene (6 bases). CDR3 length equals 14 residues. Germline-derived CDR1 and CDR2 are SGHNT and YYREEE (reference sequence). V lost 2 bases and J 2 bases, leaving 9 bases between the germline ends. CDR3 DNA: TGTGCCAGCAGCTTCGGGAGTGACACAGATACGCAGTATTTT. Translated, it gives CASSFGSDTDTQYF.

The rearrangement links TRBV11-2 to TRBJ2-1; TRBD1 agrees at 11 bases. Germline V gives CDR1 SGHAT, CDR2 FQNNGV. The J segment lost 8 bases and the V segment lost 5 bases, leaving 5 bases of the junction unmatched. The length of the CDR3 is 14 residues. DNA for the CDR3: TGTGCCAGCAGCGCCGGACAGGGGGCCTATGAGCAGTTCTTC. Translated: CASSAGQGAYEQFF.

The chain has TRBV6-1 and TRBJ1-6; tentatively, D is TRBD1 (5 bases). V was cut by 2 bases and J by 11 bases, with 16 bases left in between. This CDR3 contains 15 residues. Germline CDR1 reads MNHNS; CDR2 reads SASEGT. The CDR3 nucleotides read TGTGCCAGCAGTGAAAGGGAGGGTAGGGGCCCACCCCTCCACTTT. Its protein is CASSEREGRGPPLHF.

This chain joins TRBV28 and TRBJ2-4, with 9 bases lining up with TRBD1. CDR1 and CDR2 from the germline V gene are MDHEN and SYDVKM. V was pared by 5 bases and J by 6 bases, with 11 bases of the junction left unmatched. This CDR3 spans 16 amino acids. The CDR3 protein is CASSRTGTGTLNIQYF. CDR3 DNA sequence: TGTGCCAGCAGTAGAACCGGGACAGGGACTTTAAACATTCAGTACTTC.

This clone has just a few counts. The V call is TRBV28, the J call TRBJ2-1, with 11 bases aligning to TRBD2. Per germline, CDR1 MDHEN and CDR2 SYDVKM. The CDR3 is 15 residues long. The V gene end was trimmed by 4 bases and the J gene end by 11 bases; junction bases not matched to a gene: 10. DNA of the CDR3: TGTGCCAGCAGTTCCCATACTAGCGGGAGAGCTCAGCAGTTCTTC. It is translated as CASSSHTSGRAQQFF.